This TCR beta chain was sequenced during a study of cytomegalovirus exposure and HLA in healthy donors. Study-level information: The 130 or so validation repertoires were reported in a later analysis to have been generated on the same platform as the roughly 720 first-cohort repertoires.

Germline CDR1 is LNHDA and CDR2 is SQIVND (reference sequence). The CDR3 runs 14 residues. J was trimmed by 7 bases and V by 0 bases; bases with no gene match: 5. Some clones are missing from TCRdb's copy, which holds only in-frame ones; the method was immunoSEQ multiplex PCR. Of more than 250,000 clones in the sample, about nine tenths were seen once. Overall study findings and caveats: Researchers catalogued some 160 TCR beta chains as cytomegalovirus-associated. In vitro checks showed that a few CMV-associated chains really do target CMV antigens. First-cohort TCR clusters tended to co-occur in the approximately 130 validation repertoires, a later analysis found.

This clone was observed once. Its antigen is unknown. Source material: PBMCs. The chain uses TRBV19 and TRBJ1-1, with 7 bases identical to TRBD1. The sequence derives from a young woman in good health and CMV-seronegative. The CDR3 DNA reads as TGTGCCAGTAGTATAGAGGGGACAGTCGATGAAGCTTTCTTT. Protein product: CASSIEGTVDEAFF.